The present T cell receptor beta chain was sequenced within a study of OX40 agonist ivuxolimab in advanced cancers. Background on the study: At doses from 0.01 to 10 mg/kg, patients were given intravenous ivuxolimab every 2 weeks. The dose-escalation cohort was about 80% male, with a mean age of approximately 61 years, ranging about 23 to 90.

The timepoints at which blood was sampled were baseline, cycle 4 day 1, and cycle 7 day 1. Data came from immunoSEQ multiplex PCR; TCRdb stores just in-frame clones and leaves some out. The data contain 90,000 or so clones, about 88% of them singletons. V was clipped by 0 bases and J by 5 bases, with 8 bases between them. This CDR3 is 14 amino acids long. Germline lookup yields CDR1 ENHRY and CDR2 SYGVKD. The chain employs TRBV10-3 and TRBJ1-5; D gene unclear. The material sequenced was CD4+ or CD8+ T cells sorted from blood, taken in a trial of the OX40 agonist ivuxolimab. The receptor's source is an adult with an advanced solid tumor such as melanoma, head and neck, liver or kidney cancer. DNA for the CDR3: TGTGCCATCAGTGAGTCAAAGTACTATCAGCCCCAGCATTTT. It specifies CAISESKYYQPQHF.